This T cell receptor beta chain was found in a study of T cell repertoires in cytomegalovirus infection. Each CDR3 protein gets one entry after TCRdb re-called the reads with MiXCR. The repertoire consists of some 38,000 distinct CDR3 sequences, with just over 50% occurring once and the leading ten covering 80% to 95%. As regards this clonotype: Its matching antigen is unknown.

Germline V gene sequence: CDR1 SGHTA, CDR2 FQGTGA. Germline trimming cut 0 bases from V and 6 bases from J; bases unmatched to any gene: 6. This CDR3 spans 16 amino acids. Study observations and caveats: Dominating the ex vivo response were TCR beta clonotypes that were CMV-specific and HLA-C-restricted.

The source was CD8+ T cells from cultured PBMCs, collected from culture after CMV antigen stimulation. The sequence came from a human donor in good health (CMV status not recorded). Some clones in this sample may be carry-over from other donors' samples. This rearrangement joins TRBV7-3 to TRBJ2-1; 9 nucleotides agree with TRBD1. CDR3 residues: CASSLTWDRDRNEQFF. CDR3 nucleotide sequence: TGTGCCAGCAGCTTAACGTGGGACAGGGATCGCAATGAGCAGTTCTTC.